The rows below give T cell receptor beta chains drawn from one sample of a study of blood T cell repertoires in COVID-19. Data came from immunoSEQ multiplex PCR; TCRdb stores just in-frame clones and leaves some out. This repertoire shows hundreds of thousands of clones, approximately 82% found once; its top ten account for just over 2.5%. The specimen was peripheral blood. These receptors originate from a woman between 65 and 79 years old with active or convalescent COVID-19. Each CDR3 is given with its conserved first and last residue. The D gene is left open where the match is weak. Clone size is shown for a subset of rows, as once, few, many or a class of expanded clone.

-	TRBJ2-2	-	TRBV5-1	TGCGCCAGCAGCTTGGCAGCGAACACCGGGGAGCTGTTTTTT	CASSLAANTGELFF
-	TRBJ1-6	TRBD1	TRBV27	TGTGCCAGCAGTTACCAACAGGGGACCTCACCCCTCCACTTT	CASSYQQGTSPLHF
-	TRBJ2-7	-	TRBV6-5	TGTGCCAGCAGGACTTCCGGTCTCTACGAGCAGTACTTC	CASRTSGLYEQYF
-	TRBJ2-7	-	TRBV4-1	TGCGCCAGCAGCCTAAGACAGGACCTCTACGAGCAGTACTTC	CASSLRQDLYEQYF
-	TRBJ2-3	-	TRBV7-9	TGTGCCAGCAGCGCTCGGGGGGCCACAGATACGCAGTATTTT	CASSARGATDTQYF
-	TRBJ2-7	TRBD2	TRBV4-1	TGCGCCAGCAGCCAACTCAGGACTAGCGGGTTTCCCTACGAGCAGTACTTC	CASSQLRTSGFPYEQYF
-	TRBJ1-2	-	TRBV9	TGTGCCAGCAGCCCCGCGGGGCTCTATGGCTACACCTTC	CASSPAGLYGYTF
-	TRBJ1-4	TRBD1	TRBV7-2	TGTGCCAGCAGCAGACAGGGCTCTTATGAAAAACTGTTTTTT	CASSRQGSYEKLFF
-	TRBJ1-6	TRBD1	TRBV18	TGTGCCAGCTCACCAAAGGGGACAGGGGATTCACCCCTCCACTTT	CASSPKGTGDSPLHF
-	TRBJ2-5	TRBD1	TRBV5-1	TGCGCCACCCGACAGGGGCAAGGGGAGACCCAGTACTTC	CATRQGQGETQYF
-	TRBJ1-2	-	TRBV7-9	TGTGCCAGCAGCTTCCCCACAGAGAACTATGGCTACACCTTC	CASSFPTENYGYTF
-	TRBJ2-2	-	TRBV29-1	TGCAGCGTGCAAGGGGGTTCCGGGGAGCTGTTTTTT	CSVQGGSGELFF
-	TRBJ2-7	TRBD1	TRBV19	TGTGCCAGTAGTCCGGCCTCCGGGACAGGGGATTACGAGCAGTACTTC	CASSPASGTGDYEQYF
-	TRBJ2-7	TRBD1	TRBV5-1	TGCGCCAGCAGCGCATCCTCCGGGACAGGCTGGGGCGAGCAGTACTTC	CASSASSGTGWGEQYF
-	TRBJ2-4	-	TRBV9	TGTGCCAGCAGCGTAGGTCTAGAGAACATTCAGTACTTC	CASSVGLENIQYF
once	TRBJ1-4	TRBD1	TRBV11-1	TGTGCCAGCAGCTTCGGTGCGGGACAGGGTTATGAAAAACTGTTTTTT	CASSFGAGQGYEKLFF
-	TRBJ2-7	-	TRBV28	TGTGCCAGCAGTTTCCCGCGGGGAACCTCCTACGAGCAGTACTTC	CASSFPRGTSYEQYF
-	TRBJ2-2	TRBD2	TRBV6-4	TGTGCCAGCAGTGAATGGACTAGCGAAACCGGGGAGCTGTTTTTT	CASSEWTSETGELFF
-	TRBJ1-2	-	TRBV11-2	TGTGCCAGCAGCTTCCCCGCGGGGACGGTCTATGGCTACACCTTC	CASSFPAGTVYGYTF
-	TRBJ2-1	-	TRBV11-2	TGTGCCAGCAGTTCCTTGGTAGCCTACAATGAGCAGTTCTTC	CASSSLVAYNEQFF
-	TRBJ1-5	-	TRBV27	TGTGCCAGCAGTCCGAACCCCCCCCGCGGACAGATCCGATCGCCCCAGCATTTT	CASSPNPPRGQIRSPQHF
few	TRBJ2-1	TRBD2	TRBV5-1	TGCGCCAGCAGCTTGGGGTCTAGCGGGGGTGATGAGCAGTTCTTC	CASSLGSSGGDEQFF
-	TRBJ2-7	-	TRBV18	TGTGCCAGCTCACCTCTAGAAGAGCAGTACTTC	CASSPLEEQYF
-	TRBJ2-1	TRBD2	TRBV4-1	TGCGCCAGCAGCAAAGACGTAGCGGGAGGGCTGATTGGATTCAATGAGCAGTTCTTC	CASSKDVAGGLIGFNEQFF
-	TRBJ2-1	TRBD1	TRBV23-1	TGCGCCAGCAGCCGAAAGGGGGCTGAGCAGTTCTTC	CASSRKGAEQFF
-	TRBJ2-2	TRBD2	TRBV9	TGTGCCAGCAGCGTAGAAATAGCGGGGGCGAACACCGGGGAGCTGTTTTTT	CASSVEIAGANTGELFF
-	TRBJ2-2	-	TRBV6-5	TGTGCCAGCAGTACCCAGGGGGGCATAGCCGGGGAGCTGTTTTTT	CASSTQGGIAGELFF
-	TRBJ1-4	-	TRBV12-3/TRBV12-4	TGTGCCAGCAGCTACAGTGAAAAACTGTTTTTT	CASSYSEKLFF
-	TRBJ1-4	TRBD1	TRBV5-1	TGCGCCAGCAGCTTGGGCCAGGCTCCGGGACAGATACATGAAAAACTGTTTTTT	CASSLGQAPGQIHEKLFF
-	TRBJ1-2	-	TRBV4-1	TGCGCCAGCAGCCACTCGACAGGCACTAACTATGGCTACACCTTC	CASSHSTGTNYGYTF
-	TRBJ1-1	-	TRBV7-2	TGTGCCAGCAGCTTCAGTCACACCCACCAGAGGGCTTTCTTT	CASSFSHTHQRAFF
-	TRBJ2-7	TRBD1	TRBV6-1	TGTGCCAGCAGTGAATCAAGCCGGGACAGGGGGCTCGAGCAGTACTTC	CASSESSRDRGLEQYF
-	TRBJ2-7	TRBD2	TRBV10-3	TGTGCCATCAGGAAAGGACTAGCGGGGGGAAGCTCCTACGAGCAGTACTTC	CAIRKGLAGGSSYEQYF
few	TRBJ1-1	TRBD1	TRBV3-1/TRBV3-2	TGTGCCAGCAGCCCACTTGGGAGGACAGGGGGTGTCACTGAAGCTTTCTTT	CASSPLGRTGGVTEAFF
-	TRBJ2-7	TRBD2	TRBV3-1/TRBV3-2	TGTGCCAGCAGCCTGCGTCTACCGGGACTAGCGGGGACCTACGAGCAGTACTTC	CASSLRLPGLAGTYEQYF
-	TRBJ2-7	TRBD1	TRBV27	TGTGCCAGCAGTCCCGGACAGGGTCACGAGCAGTACTTC	CASSPGQGHEQYF
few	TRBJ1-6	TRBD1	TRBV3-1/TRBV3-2	TGTGCCAGCAGCCAAGATGGGACAGCCTTTGGTAATTCACCCCTCCACTTT	CASSQDGTAFGNSPLHF
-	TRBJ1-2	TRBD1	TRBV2	TGTGCCAGCGAGAGCCCTGGACAGGGATTATATGGCTACACCTTC	CASESPGQGLYGYTF
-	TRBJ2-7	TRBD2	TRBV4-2	TGTGCCAGCAGCCAGCCCCGCCGGGGGGGGTCTGAGCGGTACGAGCAGTACTTC	CASSQPRRGGSERYEQYF
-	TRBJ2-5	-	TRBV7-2	TGTGCCAGCAACAGGGGGGGCCAAGAGACCCAGTACTTC	CASNRGGQETQYF
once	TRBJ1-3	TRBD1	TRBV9	TGTGCCAGCAGCCGACAGGGGATGAACACCATATATTTT	CASSRQGMNTIYF
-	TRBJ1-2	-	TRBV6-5	TGTGCCAGCAGTTCAACAGGGCTTCGGGGCTACACCTTC	CASSSTGLRGYTF
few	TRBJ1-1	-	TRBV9	TGTGCCAGCAGCCTCGGACAGAGCTTGAACACTGAAGCTTTCTTT	CASSLGQSLNTEAFF
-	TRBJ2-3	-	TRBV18	TGTGCCAGCGCTTCTGGACTGCCAGATACGCAGTATTTT	CASASGLPDTQYF
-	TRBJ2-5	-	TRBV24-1	TGTGCCACCAGTGAACAACAGGGTACTGCCCAGTACTTC	CATSEQQGTAQYF
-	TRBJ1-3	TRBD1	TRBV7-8	TGTGCCAGCAGCGCAGACAGGGCTTTTGGTCAGCGGGGAAACACCATATATTTT	CASSADRAFGQRGNTIYF
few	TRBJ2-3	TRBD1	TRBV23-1	TGCGCCAGCAGTTACCCACCCCAGGGACAGGGCACAGATACGCAGTATTTT	CASSYPPQGQGTDTQYF
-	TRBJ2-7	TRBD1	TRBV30	TGTGCCTGGAGTGCCCGTCCGGGACAGGGCGACTACGAGCAGTACTTC	CAWSARPGQGDYEQYF
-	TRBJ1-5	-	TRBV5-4	TGTGCCAGCAGCGAGGGCCCGAGCAATCAGCCCCAGCATTTT	CASSEGPSNQPQHF